This T cell receptor beta chain was sequenced during a study of T cell changes during pregnancy in multiple sclerosis. Clones were read by immunoSEQ multiplex PCR, and TCRdb kept only the in-frame ones, dropping some. The sample records tens of thousands of clones, roughly 89% being singletons. This CDR3 is built from 16 residues. CDR1 MGHRA and CDR2 YSYEKL come from the germline V gene. V was pared by 1 base and J by 4 bases, with 7 bases of the junction left unmatched. This sequence joins TRBV4-1 and TRBJ2-1, with 7 bases fitting TRBD2. This TCR was sampled from a female donor with multiple sclerosis, enrolled in a pregnancy study. The sample in question was CD4+ T cells from peripheral blood mononuclear cells, obtained in the first trimester of pregnancy. In nucleotides, the CDR3 is TGCGCCAGCAGCCAAGCAGTCGCGGGAGCTTACAATGAGCAGTTCTTC. It translates to CASSQAVAGAYNEQFF.